These 26 T cell receptor beta chains were all obtained from the same sample, sequenced in a study of T cell changes during pregnancy in multiple sclerosis. Profiling relied on immunoSEQ multiplex PCR, and the TCRdb table lists in-frame clones only, not all of them. The repertoire holds just under 65,000 clones, with 91% as singletons. The sample consisted of peripheral blood, taken after pregnancy. The source of these receptors is a female donor in good health, enrolled as a control in a pregnancy study.

The chain joins TRBV11-2 to TRBJ1-3, with unresolved D. Trimming took 8 bases from V and 3 from J, leaving 14 bases between them. The V gene's germline CDR1 is SGHAT and CDR2 FQNNGV. This CDR3 spans 14 amino acids. This chain's CDR3 is CASRGSIGGNTIYF. The DNA for the CDR3 is TGTGCCAGCCGCGGGAGCATTGGTGGAAACACCATATATTTT.

The CDR3 nucleotides are TGTGCCAGCAGCCGGACCCAGATAGCGGGGGATAACAATGAGCAGTTCTTC. Its protein is CASSRTQIAGDNNEQFF. This chain uses TRBV4-2 with TRBJ2-1; 9 bases line up with TRBD2. V gave up 4 bases and J gave up 5 bases; unmatched junction bases: 12. This CDR3 comprises 17 residues. The germline gives CDR1 LGHNA, CDR2 YNFKEQ.

The rearrangement uses TRBV15 and TRBJ2-2; a weak D match, TRBD2 (6 bases). The CDR3 consists of 15 residues. CDR1 is LNHNV, CDR2 YYDKDF, per germline (reference sequence). Trimming took 5 bases from V and 3 from J, leaving 13 bases between them. CDR3 region: CATSGGREYTGELFF. The CDR3 DNA follows: TGTGCCACCAGCGGCGGACGGGAGTACACCGGGGAGCTGTTTTTT. The full variable domain, completed using reference TRBV15 and TRBJ2-2, is DAMVIQNPRYQVTQFGKPVTLSCSQTLNHNVMYWYQQKSSQAPKLLFHYYDKDFNNEADTPDNFQSRRPNTSFCFLDIRSPGLGDTAMYLCATSGGREYTGELFFGEGSRLTVL.

The V gene is TRBV7-2, the J gene TRBJ2-5; 11 bases are shared with TRBD2. CDR1 is SGHTA and CDR2 is FQGNSA in the germline V gene. The CDR3 contains 15 residues. The trim removed 4 bases at V and 2 bases at J, leaving 3 bases unmatched. Here the CDR3 reads CASSSLAGVQETQYF. The CDR3, as DNA: TGTGCCAGCAGCTCACTAGCGGGGGTACAAGAGACCCAGTACTTC.

The rearrangement links TRBV15 to TRBJ2-7, with 10 bases aligning to TRBD2. Germline V CDR1 and CDR2: LNHNV, YYDKDF (reference sequence). This CDR3 region has 14 residues. V dropped 1 base and J dropped 7; count of bases not matched to a gene: 4. This CDR3 is CATSRVAGGREQYF. Here the CDR3 DNA reads TGTGCCACCAGCAGAGTAGCGGGGGGACGGGAGCAGTACTTC. Full variable domain (missing parts from reference TRBV15 and TRBJ2-7): DAMVIQNPRYQVTQFGKPVTLSCSQTLNHNVMYWYQQKSSQAPKLLFHYYDKDFNNEADTPDNFQSRRPNTSFCFLDIRSPGLGDTAMYLCATSRVAGGREQYFGPGTRLTVT.

This clone was counted a few times. The chain carries TRBV30 and TRBJ1-1, with D possibly being TRBD1 (5 bases). The CDR3 totals 14 residues. The germline V gene has CDR1 GTSNPN and CDR2 SVGIG (reference sequence). V was clipped by 0 bases and J by 0 bases, with 8 bases between them. The CDR3 loop is CAWSVGRVNTEAFF. Written as DNA, the CDR3 is TGTGCCTGGAGTGTGGGCAGGGTGAACACTGAAGCTTTCTTT.

The CDR3 coding sequence is TGCGCCAGCAGCTCGGGACAGGGCCTGAATGAAAAACTGTTTTTT. The encoded protein is CASSSGQGLNEKLFF. This chain connects TRBV5-1 to TRBJ1-4, with 9 bases matching TRBD1. This CDR3 is 15 amino acids long. Germline-derived CDR1 and CDR2 are SGHRS and YFSETQ. With V trimmed by 3 bases and J by 5 bases, 5 bases remained unmatched.

The chain joins TRBV11-3 to TRBJ2-1; 10 bases match TRBD2. V lost 2 bases, J lost 6 bases, and 10 bases stayed unmatched. CDR1 is SGHNT and CDR2 is YENEEA in the germline V gene. This CDR3 comprises 17 residues. The chain's CDR3 is CASSLRSLLAGSNEQFF. In nucleotides, the CDR3 is TGTGCCAGCAGCTTAAGAAGTCTACTAGCGGGGAGCAATGAGCAGTTCTTC.

The genes are TRBV7-8 and TRBJ2-3, with D possibly matching TRBD2 (6 bases). CDR1 is SGHVS, CDR2 FQNEAQ, per germline. This CDR3 is built from 12 residues. Trimming took 5 bases from V and 10 from J, leaving 13 bases between them. The CDR3 sequence: CASSPEGLSQYF. In DNA, the CDR3 is TGTGCCAGCAGCCCCGAGGGACTTTCGCAGTATTTT.

The gene calls are TRBV30 and TRBJ1-2, with 8 bases aligning to TRBD1. The CDR3 loop spans 14 amino acids. Per germline, CDR1 GTSNPN and CDR2 SVGIG (reference sequence). The ends lost 3 bases at V and 0 bases at J; junction bases unmatched: 3. CDR3 nucleotide sequence: TGTGCCTGGAGCCCGACAGGGGCTAACTATGGCTACACCTTC. Translated: CAWSPTGANYGYTF.

In this sample, this clone turned up many times. The chain joins TRBV27 to TRBJ2-7; a possible D gene is TRBD1 (5 bases). V was trimmed by 1 base and J by 6 bases, leaving 10 bases between them. CDR1 and CDR2 (germline): MNHEY, SMNVEV (reference sequence). This CDR3 region has 13 residues. CDR3 amino acids: CASSLLSGAEQYF. The DNA of the CDR3 is TGTGCCAGCAGTTTATTATCTGGGGCCGAGCAGTACTTC.

The rearrangement joins TRBV19 to TRBJ1-1; TRBD1 aligns across 9 bases. CDR3 length: 14 amino acids. Germline CDR1 LNHDA, CDR2 SQIVND (reference sequence). The V segment lost 3 bases and the J segment 5 bases; nucleotides outside the gene matches: 4. This CDR3 is CASSMTGGWTEAFF. CDR3 bases: TGTGCCAGTAGTATGACAGGGGGGTGGACTGAAGCTTTCTTT.

The chain employs TRBV30 and TRBJ1-3, with no clear D. The CDR3 covers 15 residues. In germline, CDR1 is GTSNPN, CDR2 SVGIG (reference sequence). Trimming cost V 5 bases and J 0 bases, with 14 bases left between them. CDR3 sequence: CAWGGAALSGNTIYF. The DNA of the CDR3 is TGTGCCTGGGGAGGCGCGGCGCTCTCTGGAAACACCATATATTTT.

The chain couples TRBV19 to TRBJ1-1; 8 nucleotides line up with TRBD1. CDR1 and CDR2 (germline): LNHDA, SQIVND (reference sequence). After removal of 3 bases from V and 2 bases from J, the junction contained 5 bases not matched to a gene. This CDR3 has 15 amino acids. CDR3 DNA sequence: TGTGCCAGTAGTATTCCGGGACAGGTAAACACTGAAGCTTTCTTT. Translating it yields CASSIPGQVNTEAFF.

This CDR3 reads CASTHPASGMNTEAFF. DNA of the CDR3: TGTGCCAGCACCCACCCCGCAAGCGGGATGAACACTGAAGCTTTCTTT. The chain has TRBV6-6 and TRBJ1-1; D remains unclear. With 7 bases removed from V and 0 bases from J, the gap between germline ends came to 18 bases. The CDR3 length is 16 residues. Germline V gene sequence: CDR1 MNHNY, CDR2 SVGAGI (reference sequence).

This sequence joins TRBV19 and TRBJ2-7; D possibly corresponds to TRBD1 (6 bases). Germline CDR1 is LNHDA and CDR2 is SQIVND (reference sequence). The CDR3 has 14 amino acids. Between the trimmed V and J ends, which lost 5 bases and 6 bases, there was a span of 17 bases. This chain's CDR3 is CASSSHREPPEQYF. DNA of the CDR3: TGTGCCAGTAGTTCCCACAGGGAACCCCCCGAGCAGTACTTC.

This clone is a singleton in its sample. This chain joins TRBV5-6 and TRBJ1-2; unclear D gene. The V end was cut by 3 bases, the J end by 6 bases, with 12 bases between. The length of the CDR3 is 13 residues. CDR1 is SGHDT, CDR2 YYEEEE, per germline. CDR3 in amino acids: CASSSAGLDGYTF. DNA for the CDR3: TGTGCCAGCAGCTCCGCGGGTTTGGATGGCTACACCTTC.

The gene calls are TRBV30 and TRBJ1-5; no definite D call. The CDR3 extends over 15 amino acids. Trimming shortened V by 1 base and J by 1 base, and 11 bases separated the two germline ends. From germline, CDR1 is GTSNPN and CDR2 SVGIG (reference sequence). CDR3 sequence (DNA): TGTGCCTGGAGTGATGGCGCGGCGAGCAATCAGCCCCAGCATTTT. As protein: CAWSDGAASNQPQHF.

This chain connects TRBV27 to TRBJ1-1, with 9 positions matching TRBD1. Germline V CDR1 and CDR2: MNHEY, SMNVEV (reference sequence). The CDR3 length is 14 residues. The J segment lost 8 bases and the V segment lost 6 bases, leaving 10 bases of the junction unmatched. CDR3 in amino acids: CASRAGQGLREAFF. DNA of the CDR3: TGTGCCAGCAGAGCGGGACAGGGCCTGCGGGAAGCTTTCTTT.

V usage is TRBV2 and J usage is TRBJ2-7; 9 nucleotides align to TRBD2. The CDR3 runs to 13 residues. CDR1 and CDR2 from the germline V gene are SNHLY and FYNNEI. With 8 bases clipped from V and 2 bases from J, the junction kept 4 bases outside the gene matches. The CDR3 is CASGGLATYEQYF. The CDR3 DNA reads as TGTGCCAGCGGAGGACTAGCGACCTACGAGCAGTACTTC. Complete variable domain (other parts from reference TRBV2 and TRBJ2-7): EPEVTQTPSHQVTQMGQEVILRCVPISNHLYFYWYRQILGQKVEFLVSFYNNEISEKSEIFDDQFSVERPDGSNFTLKIRSTKLEDSAMYFCASGGLATYEQYFGPGTRLTVT.

This rearrangement joins TRBV7-6 to TRBJ1-1, with no clear D. This CDR3 has 13 residues. Germline CDR1 and CDR2: SGHVS and FNYEAQ. The ends were cut back, 4 bases at V and 2 bases at J, with 8 bases in the middle. In nucleotides, the CDR3 is TGTGCCAGCAGCTCGCAACTAAACACTGAAGCTTTCTTT. It translates to CASSSQLNTEAFF.

The rearrangement joins TRBV9 to TRBJ2-1; D might be TRBD2 (5 bases). With 3 bases removed from V and 7 bases from J, the gap between germline ends came to 17 bases. The CDR3 is 15 residues long. CDR1 SGDLS and CDR2 YYNGEE come from the germline V gene. CDR3 sequence (DNA): TGTGCCAGCAGCGCGAGCCTTCCGACTACGAATGAGCAGTTCTTC. It codes for CASSASLPTTNEQFF.

This sequence joins TRBV6-5 and TRBJ1-1; possibly TRBD1 for D (5 bases). CDR3 length: 15 amino acids. CDR1 is MNHEY and CDR2 is SVGAGI in the germline V gene. V was clipped by 0 bases and J by 4 bases, with 12 bases between them. CDR3 bases: TGTGCCAGCAGTTACTCGATCGGGGGGGGCACTGAAGCTTTCTTT. It codes for CASSYSIGGGTEAFF.

This clone was found a few times. This chain joins TRBV6-5 and TRBJ1-5; D might be TRBD1 (6 bases). The ends were cut back, 6 bases at V and 3 bases at J, with 15 bases in the middle. The length of the CDR3 is 15 residues. Germline lookup yields CDR1 MNHEY and CDR2 SVGAGI. Here the CDR3 DNA reads TGTGCCAGCAGGAGGCTGGCAGGGGTCAATCAGCCCCAGCATTTT. Encoded protein: CASRRLAGVNQPQHF.

The chain couples TRBV10-3 to TRBJ2-7; 8 nucleotides match TRBD1. Germline lookup yields CDR1 ENHRY and CDR2 SYGVKD. The CDR3 has 14 amino acids. Trimming removed 6 bases from V and 2 bases from J; junction bases left unmatched: 6. CDR3 sequence (DNA): TGTGCCATCAGGTCAGACAGGGGAGCCTACGAGCAGTACTTC. This translates into CAIRSDRGAYEQYF.

This rearrangement joins TRBV11-3 to TRBJ2-2; TRBD1 is a possible D gene (6 bases). Germline CDR1 SGHNT, CDR2 YENEEA. V dropped 1 base and J dropped 1 base, with 13 bases sitting between them. This CDR3 is 17 amino acids long. This CDR3 is CASSLATGTLNTGELFF. The CDR3 coding sequence is TGTGCCAGCAGCTTAGCCACAGGGACACTGAACACCGGGGAGCTGTTTTTT.